This T cell receptor (beta chain) was identified in a study of cytomegalovirus exposure and HLA in healthy donors. In the case of this clone: As yet, its antigen is unknown.

The CDR3 has 14 residues. V trimming: 5 bases; J trimming: 9 bases; junction bases outside the gene matches: 7. Germline V lookup: CDR1 SGHTA, CDR2 FQGNSA. The PCR was carried out with 60 Vbeta primers and 13 Jbeta primers. Clones were read by immunoSEQ multiplex PCR, and TCRdb kept only the in-frame ones, dropping some. The sample lists tens of thousands of clones, roughly 74% occurring once. Study results and caveats: Researchers reported in a later analysis that a missense DCLRE1C variant was tied to TCR beta V- and J-gene trimming. A list of 150 to 200 TCR beta chains associated with cytomegalovirus was given. A later analysis revealed that TCR association rates differed between HLA loci, peaking at DRB1 and bottoming out at HLA-C. In a later analysis, donors in an Asian-associated ancestry cluster reportedly had fewer N-insertions in productive TCRs than the cohort mean.

The J gene is TRBJ2-1, the V gene TRBV7-2; 10 bases are a match to TRBD1. The sequencing input was PBMCs. The source is a man in his forties or fifties in good health and CMV-seronegative. The CDR3 spells CASSPPGQGGEQFF. CDR3 bases: TGTGCCAGCAGCCCCCCTGGACAGGGGGGTGAGCAGTTCTTC.